This T cell receptor (beta chain) originates from a study of shared clonotypes between healthy human individuals. The V gene lost 6 bases and the J gene lost 7 bases, with 6 bases spanning the gap. Germline-derived CDR1 and CDR2 are MDHEN and SYDVKM. The CDR3 extends over 11 amino acids. The method was immunoSEQ multiplex PCR; TCRdb's version includes in-frame clones alone and lacks a portion of them. Here the sample spans 1.5 million to 1.9 million clones, roughly 98% being singletons. The origin of this receptor is a man younger than 40 in good health. The chain uses TRBV28 and TRBJ2-2; D ambiguous. Sequences were obtained from naive CD4+ T cells sorted from blood. The subset is: CD45RA+ positively selected. CDR3 nucleotides: TGTGCCAGCAGGATGGACGGGGAGCTGTTTTTT. As protein: CASRMDGELFF.